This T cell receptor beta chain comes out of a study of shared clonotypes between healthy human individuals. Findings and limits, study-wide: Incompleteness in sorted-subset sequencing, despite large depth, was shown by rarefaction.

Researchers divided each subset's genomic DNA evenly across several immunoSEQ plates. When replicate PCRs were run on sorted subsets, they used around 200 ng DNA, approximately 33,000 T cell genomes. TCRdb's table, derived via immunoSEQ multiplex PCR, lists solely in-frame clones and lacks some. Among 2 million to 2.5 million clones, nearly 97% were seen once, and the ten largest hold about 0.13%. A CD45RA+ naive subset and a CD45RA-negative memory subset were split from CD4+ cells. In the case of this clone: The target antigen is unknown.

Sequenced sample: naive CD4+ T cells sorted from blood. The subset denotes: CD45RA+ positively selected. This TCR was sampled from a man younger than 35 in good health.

The CDR3 here is CASKTGGPGNEQFF. CDR3 in DNA: TGTGCCAGCAAGACGGGAGGGCCGGGGAATGAGCAGTTCTTC. J is TRBJ2-1 and V is TRBV28; the match to TRBD2 covers 8 bases. Germline V lookup: CDR1 MDHEN, CDR2 SYDVKM. V was pared by 7 bases and J by 7 bases, with 9 bases of the junction left unmatched. CDR3 length: 14 residues.